These T cell receptor beta chains were read from a single sample in a study of metastatic and nonmetastatic thyroid tumors. Using MiXCR, TCRdb reanalyzed the PCR reads. The table has around 89,000 clones, 15% seen once; the top ten hold just over 3.5%. Input material: blood. All receptors come from a female donor with papillary thyroid cancer or a benign thyroid nodule (not recorded which). Some clones in this sample may be carry-over from other donors' samples. Each CDR3 is given with its conserved first and last residue. The D gene is left open where the match is weak. Clone sizes are given selectively: once, few, many, or a class where the clone is expanded.

d_gene: TRBD1; abundance: -; j_gene: TRBJ2-7; v_gene: TRBV5-1; CDR3aa: CASSPTTGGHYEQYF; CDR3nt: TGCGCCAGCAGCCCAACGACAGGGGGCCACTACGAGCAGTACTTC
d_gene: -; abundance: many; j_gene: TRBJ1-2; v_gene: TRBV12-3/TRBV12-4; CDR3aa: CASSPGHRDSDGYTF; CDR3nt: TGTGCCAGCAGCCCCGGCCACAGGGATTCCGATGGCTACACCTTC
d_gene: -; abundance: -; j_gene: TRBJ1-2; v_gene: TRBV12-3/TRBV12-4; CDR3aa: CASSRQVFCYTF; CDR3nt: TGTGCCAGCAGTCGACAGGTGTTTTGCTACACCTTC
d_gene: -; abundance: many; j_gene: TRBJ2-1; v_gene: TRBV19; CDR3aa: CASSLNPYKNEQFF; CDR3nt: TGTGCCAGTAGTCTTAACCCCTACAAGAATGAGCAGTTCTTC
d_gene: -; abundance: many; j_gene: TRBJ1-1; v_gene: TRBV19; CDR3aa: CATADGRPDTEAFF; CDR3nt: TGTGCCACTGCAGACGGACGTCCAGACACTGAAGCTTTCTTT
d_gene: TRBD1; abundance: many; j_gene: TRBJ2-7; v_gene: TRBV7-9; CDR3aa: CASSSGQGLSYEQYF; CDR3nt: TGTGCCAGCAGCTCCGGACAGGGATTATCCTACGAGCAGTACTTC
d_gene: TRBD1; abundance: -; j_gene: TRBJ1-1; v_gene: TRBV7-2; CDR3aa: CASSWGQRGEAFF; CDR3nt: TGTGCCAGCAGCTGGGGACAGAGGGGTGAAGCTTTCTTT
d_gene: -; abundance: many; j_gene: TRBJ1-1; v_gene: TRBV20-1; CDR3aa: CGASGHLNTEAFF; CDR3nt: TGCGGTGCTAGCGGGCACTTGAACACTGAAGCTTTCTTT
d_gene: TRBD1; abundance: many; j_gene: TRBJ1-1; v_gene: TRBV20-1; CDR3aa: CSALQGGTEAFF; CDR3nt: TGCAGTGCTCTACAGGGGGGGACTGAAGCTTTCTTT
d_gene: -; abundance: few; j_gene: TRBJ2-7; v_gene: TRBV6-2/TRBV6-3; CDR3aa: CASIYQAGVYQQYF; CDR3nt: TGTGCCAGCATTTACCAGGCGGGTGTCTACCAGCAGTACTTC
d_gene: -; abundance: -; j_gene: TRBJ2-5; v_gene: TRBV5-6; CDR3aa: CASSSQNQETQYF; CDR3nt: TGTGCCAGCAGCTCGCAAAACCAAGAGACCCAGTACTTC
d_gene: -; abundance: -; j_gene: TRBJ1-1; v_gene: TRBV30; CDR3aa: CAWSKTGNTEAFF; CDR3nt: TGTGCCTGGAGTAAGACAGGCAATACTGAAGCTTTCTTT
d_gene: -; abundance: many; j_gene: TRBJ2-3; v_gene: TRBV30; CDR3aa: CAWKEGGGTDTQYF; CDR3nt: TGTGCCTGGAAAGAGGGGGGAGGCACAGATACGCAGTATTTT
d_gene: TRBD2; abundance: many; j_gene: TRBJ2-7; v_gene: TRBV7-2; CDR3aa: CASSLALPGLAGASYEQYF; CDR3nt: TGTGCCAGCAGCTTAGCGCTCCCGGGACTAGCGGGGGCCTCCTACGAGCAGTACTTC
d_gene: TRBD1; abundance: many; j_gene: TRBJ1-6; v_gene: TRBV28; CDR3aa: CASSLGGQGVNSPLHF; CDR3nt: TGTGCCAGCAGTTTAGGAGGACAGGGAGTTAATTCACCCCTCCACTTT